This T cell receptor beta chain was identified during a study of T cell repertoires and HLA-DP antigens. The overall study: DNA input averaged around 200 ng in sorted CD137+CD4+ and approximately 1,100 ng in pre-culture CD4+. Findings and caveats of the study: Naive and memory CD4+ repertoires were not analysed separately.

As for this clone: Antigen specificity is unknown.

Amplification used primers for 54 TRBV and 13 TRBJ segments. Sequenced by immunoSEQ multiplex PCR; TCRdb stores in-frame clones only, minus some. This table has some 110,000 clones, almost 95% appearing once. The sequenced material came from CD4+ T cells from PBMCs. The origin of this receptor is a woman aged 18 to 35 in good health and CMV-seronegative.

The DNA for the CDR3 is TGTGCCAGTAGTATCCGGGCGGGACAGGGGGCAGAGACCCAGTACTTC. This sequence encodes CASSIRAGQGAETQYF. This rearrangement joins TRBV19 to TRBJ2-5; 12 bases fit TRBD1. The CDR3 consists of 16 residues. The germline V gene has CDR1 LNHDA and CDR2 SQIVND (reference sequence). Trimming took 3 bases from V and 4 from J; bases not matched to a gene: 6.